Below, one T cell receptor beta chain is given with its context. No antigen is known for it. The data originate from a study of cytomegalovirus exposure and HLA in healthy donors. Study-level results: Among the CMV-associated chains, three were confirmed in vitro as specific for CMV antigens.

Produced via immunoSEQ multiplex PCR; TCRdb's table is partial and in-frame only. The sample yields roughly 70,000 clones, around four fifths seen once. The donors were part of the validation cohort, which consisted of over a hundred subjects and was separate from the first cohort of 670 or so subjects. This TCR was recovered from a man aged 25 to 45 in good health and CMV-seronegative. The sequenced sample was PBMCs.

CDR3 residues: CASNPIDRGNQPQHF. In nucleotides, the CDR3 is TGTGCCAGTAATCCTATTGACAGGGGGAATCAGCCCCAGCATTTT. The rearrangement uses TRBV19 and TRBJ1-5; 9 positions agree with TRBD1. The CDR3 consists of 15 residues. Trimming took 7 bases from V and 4 from J; bases not matched to a gene: 8. Looked up from germline, CDR1 is LNHDA and CDR2 is SQIVND (reference sequence).